The rows below give T cell receptor beta chains drawn from one sample of a study of CD8 T cell repertoires and HIV-1 epitope variants. TCRdb's table, derived via immunoSEQ multiplex PCR, lists solely in-frame clones and lacks some. The table shows about 5,400 clones, with around 64% occurring only once. No antigens are known for them. Sequenced sample: cultured CD8+ T cells derived from PBMCs. The receptors were sampled from a male donor with HIV. CDR3s include the opening cysteine and the closing phenylalanine or tryptophan. Fields, in order: V gene, J gene, D gene, clone size, CDR3 protein, CDR3 DNA. D genes are given only for firm matches. Some rows have no size entry. The others give once, few or many, or a class for an expanded clone.

>TRBV6-1|TRBJ2-7|TRBD2|NA
CASSNLAGGGEQYF
TGTGCCAGCAGTAACCTAGCGGGAGGAGGAGAGCAGTACTTC
>TRBV15|TRBJ2-1|TRBD2|NA
CATSRVKAGSHNEQFF
TGTGCCACCAGCAGAGTTAAAGCGGGATCGCACAATGAGCAGTTCTTC
>TRBV5-8|TRBJ2-1|NA|few
CASSRDFNEQFF
TGTGCCAGCAGCCGGGACTTCAATGAGCAGTTCTTC
>TRBV27|TRBJ2-7|NA|NA
CASSSVGPYEQYF
TGTGCCAGCAGTTCTGTAGGGCCCTACGAGCAGTACTTC
>TRBV2|TRBJ2-7|TRBD1|NA
CASRGTGGSEQYF
TGTGCCAGCAGAGGGACAGGGGGCAGCGAGCAGTACTTC
>TRBV7-9|TRBJ2-3|TRBD2|NA
CASTVSGSVGDTQYF
TGTGCCAGCACCGTTAGCGGGAGCGTAGGTGATACGCAGTATTTT
>TRBV4-3|TRBJ1-1|NA|NA
CASSQGSGGFYTEAFF
TGCGCCAGCAGCCAAGGGTCGGGTGGATTTTACACTGAAGCTTTCTTT
>TRBV4-1|TRBJ2-3|NA|NA
CASSQDPWGLPTDTQYF
TGCGCCAGCAGCCAAGATCCCTGGGGACTCCCCACAGATACGCAGTATTTT
>TRBV7-9|TRBJ2-7|NA|NA
CASSLAVGYEQYF
TGTGCCAGCAGCTTAGCGGTAGGCTACGAGCAGTACTTC
>TRBV5-5|TRBJ2-7|TRBD1|NA
CASTGQGRYEQYF
TGTGCCAGCACCGGACAGGGGCGCTACGAGCAGTACTTC
>TRBV28|TRBJ2-3|NA|NA
CASLMGSTDTQYF
TGTGCCAGCCTCATGGGTAGCACAGATACGCAGTATTTT
>TRBV6-5|TRBJ1-5|NA|medium-sized
CASSGGQGIHQPQHF
TGTGCCAGCAGTGGGGGGCAGGGGATACATCAGCCCCAGCATTTT
>TRBV4-1|TRBJ1-1|NA|NA
CASSQSGGVTEAFF
TGCGCCAGCAGCCAATCGGGTGGGGTCACTGAAGCTTTCTTT
>TRBV6-1|TRBJ2-7|NA|NA
CASSEQTVTYEQYF
TGTGCCAGCAGTGAGCAGACAGTAACCTACGAGCAGTACTTC
>TRBV9|TRBJ2-5|NA|NA
CASSVAAGLQETQYF
TGTGCCAGCAGCGTAGCTGCGGGGCTACAAGAGACCCAGTACTTC
>TRBV7-2|TRBJ2-1|TRBD1|NA
CASSLVGGAYNEQFF
TGTGCCAGCAGCTTAGTAGGGGGCGCCTACAATGAGCAGTTCTTC
>TRBV27|TRBJ1-5|NA|NA
CASSPRPRAADQPQHF
TGTGCCAGCAGTCCCCGTCCCCGGGCGGCGGATCAGCCCCAGCATTTT
>TRBV28|TRBJ2-3|NA|few
CASSLLGGMDTQYF
TGTGCCAGCAGTTTATTGGGGGGAATGGATACGCAGTATTTT
>TRBV7-9|TRBJ2-1|TRBD2|NA
CASSLLAGEGNEQFF
TGTGCCAGCAGCTTACTAGCGGGAGAGGGCAATGAGCAGTTCTTC
>TRBV19|TRBJ2-1|NA|NA
CASSKPLWSVNEQFF
TGTGCCAGTAGTAAACCTCTATGGTCGGTGAATGAGCAGTTCTTC
>TRBV9|TRBJ1-3|TRBD1|NA
CASSVAGDSSGNTIYF
TGTGCCAGCAGCGTAGCAGGGGACAGTTCTGGAAACACCATATATTTT
>TRBV7-9|TRBJ2-7|NA|few
CASSPRGVLDEQYF
TGTGCCAGCAGCCCCAGAGGTGTCTTGGACGAGCAGTACTTC
>TRBV5-6|TRBJ1-4|TRBD1|NA
CASSLAGTAGEKLFF
TGTGCCAGCAGCTTAGCCGGGACAGCTGGGGAAAAACTGTTTTTT
>TRBV14|TRBJ2-3|TRBD2|few
CASSQDRREGRGDTQYF
TGTGCCAGCAGCCAAGATAGGAGGGAGGGCCGGGGAGATACGCAGTATTTT
>TRBV5-6|TRBJ1-2|NA|NA
CASSLGAGRGYTF
TGTGCCAGCAGCTTGGGGGCAGGCCGGGGCTACACCTTC
>TRBV29-1|TRBJ2-2|NA|once
CSVEGQHTGELFF
TGCAGCGTTGAAGGCCAGCACACCGGGGAGCTGTTTTTT
>TRBV27|TRBJ2-5|NA|few
CASSLSTGMGETQYF
TGTGCCAGCAGTTTGTCTACAGGGATGGGAGAGACCCAGTACTTC
>TRBV19|TRBJ2-1|NA|once
CASSSASSYNEQFF
TGTGCCAGTAGTTCCGCGAGCTCCTACAATGAGCAGTTCTTC
>TRBV5-4|TRBJ2-3|TRBD2|NA
CASSWGTRRESLADTQYF
TGTGCCAGCAGCTGGGGGACCCGGCGGGAGTCTCTTGCAGATACGCAGTATTTT
>TRBV5-8|TRBJ2-1|TRBD1|NA
CASRRGQGRNEQFF
TGTGCCAGCAGGAGGGGACAGGGTCGCAATGAGCAGTTCTTC
>TRBV7-9|TRBJ1-5|NA|large
CASSPSYSNQPQHF
TGTGCCAGCAGCCCGAGCTATAGCAATCAGCCCCAGCATTTT
>TRBV30|TRBJ1-4|TRBD1|NA
CAWRPGTGPFGSENEKLFF
TGTGCCTGGAGGCCCGGGACAGGGCCATTCGGGAGCGAAAATGAAAAACTGTTTTTT
>TRBV5-4|TRBJ1-5|TRBD1|NA
CASSLDRGSNQPQHF
TGTGCCAGCAGCCTGGACAGGGGGAGCAATCAGCCCCAGCATTTT
>TRBV28|TRBJ2-7|NA|few
CASSLIASSYEQYF
TGTGCCAGCAGTTTAATAGCGAGCTCCTACGAGCAGTACTTC
>TRBV14|TRBJ1-2|NA|NA
CASSQEWQGYTF
TGTGCCAGCAGCCAAGAGTGGCAGGGCTACACCTTC
>TRBV5-1|TRBJ2-2|NA|NA
CASIAPGLGTGELFF
TGCGCCAGCATTGCCCCAGGGCTTGGGACCGGGGAGCTGTTTTTT
>TRBV10-3|TRBJ1-2|NA|NA
CAISGGLDGGYGYTF
TGTGCCATCAGTGGGGGCCTGGATGGAGGCTATGGCTACACCTTC
>TRBV18|TRBJ1-5|TRBD1|few
CASSRGQGEGQPQHF
TGTGCCAGCTCCCGGGGACAGGGGGAAGGTCAGCCCCAGCATTTT
>TRBV29-1|TRBJ2-2|NA|NA
CSVERPGLARGGELFF
TGCAGCGTTGAACGACCGGGACTCGCTAGGGGCGGGGAGCTGTTTTTT
>TRBV5-4|TRBJ1-1|NA|NA
CAISRGPTEAFF
TGTGCCATCTCTCGGGGTCCCACTGAAGCTTTCTTT
>TRBV19|TRBJ1-1|NA|NA
CASSNLNTEAFF
TGTGCCAGTAGTAATCTAAACACTGAAGCTTTCTTT
>TRBV25-1|TRBJ2-3|NA|few
CASRSWTADTQYF
TGTGCCAGCAGATCATGGACAGCAGATACGCAGTATTTT